This entry lists 19 T cell receptor beta chains sequenced from one sample in a study of CD8 T cells in ankylosing spondylitis. TCRdb called the 5' RACE reads again in MiXCR, with one record for every CDR3 protein. The sample carries around 32,000 distinct CDR3 sequences, approximately 7.1% recorded once. Sequenced material: blood, either unsorted or a sorted T cell fraction (not recorded which). The receptors stem from a male donor with ankylosing spondylitis or in good health (not recorded which).

The rearrangement joins TRBV18 to TRBJ2-5; D is ambiguous. Trimming stripped 3 bases from V and 4 bases from J, with 3 bases between. This CDR3 contains 11 residues. CDR1 and CDR2 (germline): KGHSH, LQKENI. The CDR3, as DNA: TGTGCCAGCTCACCCGCAGAGACCCAGTACTTC. As protein: CASSPAETQYF.

The table lists this clonotype with many counts. The chain joins TRBV7-2 to TRBJ2-3; D not certain. V lost 6 bases and J lost 0, with 10 bases in between. CDR1 is SGHTA and CDR2 is FQGNSA in the germline V gene. The CDR3 has 14 amino acids. In DNA form, the CDR3 reads TGTGCCAGCAGGTTGGGAATAAGCACAGATACGCAGTATTTT. Translation: CASRLGISTDTQYF.

This clonotype occurred many times. The chain uses TRBV23-1 and TRBJ2-3; 7 nucleotides align to TRBD2. TRBV23-1 is treated as an ORF (open reading frame) with a function not yet certain. Trimming removed 3 bases from V and 7 bases from J; junction bases left unmatched: 16. The CDR3 contains 17 residues. CDR3 residues: CASSHVSKRGTWYTQYF. In DNA, the CDR3 is TGCGCCAGCAGTCATGTCTCCAAGCGGGGCACATGGTATACGCAGTATTTT.

This clonotype was recorded many times. The chain combines TRBV5-6 with TRBJ1-2; a possible D gene is TRBD1 (5 bases). The CDR3 is 14 residues long. Trimming took 1 base from V and 7 from J, leaving 14 bases between them. CDR1 SGHDT and CDR2 YYEEEE come from the germline V gene. The CDR3 sequence: CASSLRWQGAGYTF. For the CDR3, the DNA is TGTGCCAGCAGCTTGCGGTGGCAGGGAGCTGGCTACACCTTC.

This clonotype was observed many times. This rearrangement joins TRBV27 to TRBJ2-5; 10 nucleotides align to TRBD2. This CDR3 contains 11 residues. Germline-derived CDR1 and CDR2 are MNHEY and SMNVEV (reference sequence). Losses at the gene ends were 4 bases for V and 13 bases for J; bases not matched to a gene: 3. The CDR3: CASSSTSGVYF. The CDR3 DNA follows: TGTGCCAGCAGTTCCACTAGCGGGGTGTACTTC.

Ten or more counts support this clonotype. The chain joins TRBV20-1 to TRBJ2-5, with a possible D match to TRBD1 (6 bases). There are 17 residues in the CDR3. From germline, CDR1 is DFQATT and CDR2 SNEGSKA (reference sequence). CDR3 loop: CSFGQQIAFSPFETQYF. The CDR3, as DNA: TGCAGCTTCGGACAGCAAATAGCTTTTTCACCTTTCGAGACCCAGTACTTC.

This clonotype was seen at least ten times. V is TRBV28 and J is TRBJ2-7, with 11 bases that match TRBD2. V shed 4 bases and J 1 base; nucleotides not matched to a gene: 9. CDR1 is MDHEN and CDR2 is SYDVKM in the germline V gene. CDR3 length: 17 residues. The CDR3 DNA reads TGTGCCAGCAGTTCATTGACTAGCGGGACTCCTTCCTACGAGCAGTACTTC. This sequence encodes CASSSLTSGTPSYEQYF.

This clonotype was observed many times. V and J are TRBV3-1 and TRBJ2-4; 8 nucleotides agree with TRBD2. The CDR3 is 15 amino acids. V shed 3 bases and J 2 bases; nucleotides not matched to a gene: 3. Germline CDR1 is LGHDT and CDR2 is YNNKEL (reference sequence). CDR3 residues: CASSHAGGTKNIQYF. The CDR3 DNA sequence: TGTGCCAGCAGCCACGCGGGAGGTACCAAAAACATTCAGTACTTC.

V usage is TRBV2 and J usage is TRBJ2-7; 7 positions match TRBD2. Germline V gene sequence: CDR1 SNHLY, CDR2 FYNNEI. CDR3 length equals 12 residues. With V trimmed by 9 bases and J by 0 bases, 2 bases remained unmatched. This CDR3 reads CASTSDSYEQYF. DNA for the CDR3: TGTGCCAGTACTAGCGACTCCTACGAGCAGTACTTC. Drawing the rest from reference TRBV2 and TRBJ2-7, the complete variable domain is EPEVTQTPSHQVTQMGQEVILRCVPISNHLYFYWYRQILGQKVEFLVSFYNNEISEKSEIFDDQFSVERPDGSNFTLKIRSTKLEDSAMYFCASTSDSYEQYFGPGTRLTVT.

This clonotype was observed at least ten times. The chain recombines TRBV12-3 or TRBV12-4 with TRBJ1-1; TRBD1 matches 8 bases. Trimming at V came to 4 bases and at J to 6 bases, leaving 10 bases not matched to a gene. This CDR3 spans 15 amino acids. The CDR3: CASSSPRTGRPEAFF. Here the CDR3 DNA reads TGTGCCAGCAGTTCCCCTCGGACAGGGAGGCCTGAAGCTTTCTTT.

This clonotype was seen repeatedly, ten times or more. The chain is built from TRBV7-9 and TRBJ2-7, with 10 bases aligning to TRBD2. The V gene end was trimmed by 4 bases and the J gene end by 0 bases; junction bases not matched to a gene: 6. The germline V gene encodes CDR1 SEHNR and CDR2 FQNEAQ (reference sequence). The CDR3 is made up of 16 amino acids. CDR3 in amino acids: CASSWTSGRSSYEQYF. CDR3 coding DNA: TGTGCCAGCAGCTGGACTAGCGGTAGGAGCTCCTACGAGCAGTACTTC.

This clonotype was seen ten or more times. The chain couples TRBV3-1 to TRBJ1-2, with D possibly being TRBD1 (5 bases). Germline CDR1 and CDR2: LGHDT and YNNKEL (reference sequence). The V end lost 1 base, the J end lost 8 bases, and 14 bases lay between the germline ends. CDR3 length equals 14 residues. CDR3: CASSQGAGSRGYTF. CDR3 nucleotide sequence: TGTGCCAGCAGCCAAGGCGCAGGGAGTCGGGGCTACACCTTC.

In its sample, this clonotype was seen many times. This chain joins TRBV3-1 and TRBJ2-1; D is unclear. Germline CDR1 and CDR2: LGHDT and YNNKEL (reference sequence). This CDR3 has 15 amino acids. Trimming took 2 bases from V and 7 from J, leaving 15 bases between them. The CDR3: CASSQISEFGNEQFF. In DNA, the CDR3 is TGTGCCAGCAGCCAAATCAGTGAATTCGGTAATGAGCAGTTCTTC.

The chain links TRBV30 to TRBJ2-1; 9 nucleotides match TRBD1. The CDR3 contains 14 residues. Germline-derived CDR1 and CDR2 are GTSNPN and SVGIG (reference sequence). J was trimmed by 3 bases and V by 5 bases; bases with no gene match: 5. This CDR3 reads CAWATGQGYNEQFF. The DNA of the CDR3 is TGTGCCTGGGCAACGGGACAGGGCTACAATGAGCAGTTCTTC.

In its sample, this clonotype was seen a few times. V gene TRBV3-1 combines with J gene TRBJ2-7, with 11 bases that match TRBD2. The CDR3 has 16 residues. V lost 5 bases to trimming and J lost 1 base; unmatched junction nucleotides: 7. Germline assignment: CDR1 LGHDT and CDR2 YNNKEL (reference sequence). The CDR3, as DNA: TGTGCCAGCAGCGAACTAGCGGGAGTTTCTTCCTACGAGCAGTACTTC. The encoded protein is CASSELAGVSSYEQYF.

This clonotype was recorded once. The chain joins TRBV7-9 to TRBJ2-1; D is perhaps TRBD2 (5 bases). CDR3 length: 16 amino acids. Per germline, CDR1 SEHNR and CDR2 FQNEAQ (reference sequence). The V and J ends lost 2 bases and 0 bases respectively, with 11 bases between them. The CDR3 region is CASSLIRGFSYNEQFF. The CDR3 DNA is TGTGCCAGCAGCTTAATACGGGGATTCTCCTACAATGAGCAGTTCTTC. The variable domain in full, completed from reference TRBV7-9 and TRBJ2-1, reads DTGVSQNPRHKITKRGQNVTFRCDPISEHNRLYWYRQTLGQGPEFLTYFQNEAQLEKSRLLSDRFSAERPKGSFSTLEIQRTEQGDSAMYLCASSLIRGFSYNEQFFGPGTRLTVL.

The table lists this clonotype with many counts. V gene TRBV29-1 combines with J gene TRBJ2-1, with D tentatively TRBD1 or TRBD2 (5 bases each). The CDR3 sequence is 13 residues long. The germline CDR1 and CDR2 sequences are SQVTM and ANQGSEA. Trimming stripped 6 bases from V and 7 bases from J, with 16 bases between. The CDR3 loop reads CSVGLGPRNEQFF. The DNA of the CDR3 is TGCAGCGTCGGGTTGGGACCGAGAAATGAGCAGTTCTTC.

This clonotype showed up many times. The CDR3 loop reads CSVFWASGANVLTF. The CDR3 DNA sequence: TGCAGCGTTTTTTGGGCTTCCGGGGCCAACGTCCTGACTTTC. V gene TRBV29-1 combines with J gene TRBJ2-6; no definite D call. The V end lost 5 bases, the J end lost 4 bases, and 12 bases lay between the germline ends. Germline CDR1 and CDR2: SQVTM and ANQGSEA. The CDR3 has 14 residues.

The chain combines TRBV12-3 or TRBV12-4 with TRBJ2-1; maybe TRBD2 (5 bases). CDR3 length: 15 residues. Between the trimmed V and J ends, which lost 11 bases and 0 bases, there was a span of 17 bases. CDR3 in amino acids: CASSGGRDSYNEQFF. CDR3 nucleotide sequence: TGTGCCTCCTCGGGCGGCCGGGACTCCTACAATGAGCAGTTCTTC.